What follows is one TCR beta chain and its context. The antigen this receptor binds is unknown. Base qualities are not at hand, and no much larger clone is one base apart. TCR cDNA was made using 5'RACE template switching, a step that added a universal primer site and unique molecular identifiers. Priming for cDNA synthesis came from both the TCR alpha and TCR beta constant segments. Two PCR steps were used to amplify libraries, with sample barcodes and sequencing adapters being added in the second step. Libraries were sequenced on Illumina HiSeq 2500 (2x100 bp) or NovaSeq (2x150 bp). In the paper's pipeline: Demultiplexing of reads and collapsing into UMI consensus sequences were performed with MIGEC, and V(D)J alignment was carried out with MiXCR. Using edgeR on replicate PBMC samples, clonotypes were called vaccine-responding if FDR was below 0.01 and the log2 fold change was above 5 up to day 15. Bulk clonotypes were assigned CD4 or CD8 identity according to which sequenced CD4 or CD8 repertoire held them at higher abundance. In-frame beta chains were kept once TCRdb had trimmed the public reads at Q25 with fastp and called clones with MiXCR. Identical CDR3 proteins give one entry, which carries the most common genes and DNA. It is TCRdb's table, rather than the study itself, that gives the V and J calls and clone size. The sample table contains about 370,000 distinct CDR3 sequences; only one count was recorded for 9.5% to 13% of them. The ten largest clonotypes hold around 18% of the sample.

The data originate from a study of T cells after yellow fever vaccination (dated by TCRdb to about 2019). Some background on the complete study: The SMART-Seq v4 Ultra Low Input RNA kit was used to prepare libraries from fractions with low cell numbers. Blood was drawn at multiple timepoints before and after primary and secondary immunization, with bulk PBMC replicates and cell subsets isolated. Bulk TCR alpha and beta repertoires were sequenced longitudinally to track T-cell clones before and after primary and booster YFV17D yellow fever vaccination. Two healthy male donors made up the cohort, one aged 18 to 29 years and the other aged 30 to 40 years. What the work shows at the level of the full study, not this receptor alone: Only a couple of donors were included in the study, so the extent to which the findings can be generalized is limited. Because abundant contaminating clonotypes from the bulk population could be contained in FACS-sorted repertoires, computational filtering was required. A small share of clonotypes was detected in both CD4 and CD8 compartments, with the overlap likely arising from convergent recombination. The secondary T-cell response was weaker than the primary response but faster, peaking on day 5 instead of day 15. Most clones expanded after primary vaccination (around 96% of CD4 and 88% of CD8) were re-detected after the booster, suggesting that broad memory maintenance occurred.

Reading from cysteine to phenylalanine, the CDR3 counts 13 amino acids. The retained sequence is limited to the CDR3, 39 bases, with the frame set at the first base. CDR1 and CDR2 were assigned from the germline V gene as SQVTM and ANQGSEA. V drops 1 base and J drops 2 bases, leaving 6 bases in between. The treatment or condition label, as the study defines it: live attenuated yellow fever vaccine strain. Two biological replicates of bulk PBMCs were collected at each blood-draw timepoint. A standard Ficoll-Paque protocol was used to isolate PBMCs from peripheral blood. TriZol was used to extract RNA from bulk PBMCs, CD4 and CD8 fractions, and dextramer-positive and dextramer-negative fractions.

This material consisted of PBMCs, taken on the day of the first yellow fever vaccination. The rearrangement combines TRBV29-1 with TRBJ1-3, with no confidently assigned D gene. This sequence was found in a man aged 18 to 30 who received the YFV17D yellow fever vaccine. The sequence in DNA is TGCAGCGTTGAAGTAGGGACTGGAAACACCATATATTTT. Its amino acids are CSVEVGTGNTIYF.